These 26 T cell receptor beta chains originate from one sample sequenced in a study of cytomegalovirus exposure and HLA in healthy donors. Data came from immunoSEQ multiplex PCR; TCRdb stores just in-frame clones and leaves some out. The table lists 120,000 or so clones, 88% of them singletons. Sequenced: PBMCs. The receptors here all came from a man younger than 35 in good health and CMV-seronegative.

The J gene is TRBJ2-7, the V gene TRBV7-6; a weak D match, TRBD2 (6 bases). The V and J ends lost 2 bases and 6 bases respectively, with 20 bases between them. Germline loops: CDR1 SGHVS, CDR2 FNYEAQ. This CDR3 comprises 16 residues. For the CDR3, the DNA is TGTGCCAGCAGCTTAACCCGACAGCCCCAGGGAGGCGAGCAGTACTTC. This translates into CASSLTRQPQGGEQYF.

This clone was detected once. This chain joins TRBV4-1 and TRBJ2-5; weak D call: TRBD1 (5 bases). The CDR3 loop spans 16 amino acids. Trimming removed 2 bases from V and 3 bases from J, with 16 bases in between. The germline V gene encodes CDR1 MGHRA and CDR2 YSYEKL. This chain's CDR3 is CASSQYVTAMKETQYF. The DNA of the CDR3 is TGCGCCAGCAGCCAATACGTGACAGCAATGAAAGAGACCCAGTACTTC.

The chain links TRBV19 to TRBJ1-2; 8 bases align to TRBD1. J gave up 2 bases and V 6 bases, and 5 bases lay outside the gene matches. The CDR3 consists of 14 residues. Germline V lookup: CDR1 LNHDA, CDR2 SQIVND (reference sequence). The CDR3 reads CASSPDRDNYGYTF. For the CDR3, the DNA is TGTGCCAGTAGCCCGGACAGGGACAACTATGGCTACACCTTC. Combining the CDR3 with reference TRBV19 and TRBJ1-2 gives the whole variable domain DGGITQSPKYLFRKEGQNVTLSCEQNLNHDAMYWYRQDPGQGLRLIYYSQIVNDFQKGDIAEGYSVSREKKESFPLTVTSAQKNPTAFYLCASSPDRDNYGYTFGSGTRLTVV.

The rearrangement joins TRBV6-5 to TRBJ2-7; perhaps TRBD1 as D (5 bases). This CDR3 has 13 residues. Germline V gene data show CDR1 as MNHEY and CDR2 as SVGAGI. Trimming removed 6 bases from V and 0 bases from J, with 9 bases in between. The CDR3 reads CASSLQDSYEQYF. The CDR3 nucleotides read TGTGCCAGCAGCCTACAGGACTCCTACGAGCAGTACTTC.

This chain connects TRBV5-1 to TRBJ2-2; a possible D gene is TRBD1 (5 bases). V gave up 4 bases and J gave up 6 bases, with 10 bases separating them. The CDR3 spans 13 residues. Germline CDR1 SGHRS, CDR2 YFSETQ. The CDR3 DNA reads TGCGCCAGCAGCCCAACAGGAGCCGGGGAGCTGTTTTTT. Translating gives CASSPTGAGELFF.

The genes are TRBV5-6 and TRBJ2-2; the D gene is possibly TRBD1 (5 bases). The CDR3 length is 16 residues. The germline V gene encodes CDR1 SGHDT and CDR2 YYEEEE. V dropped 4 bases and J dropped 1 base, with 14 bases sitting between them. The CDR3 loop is CASSSNRRLNTGELFF. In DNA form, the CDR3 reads TGTGCCAGCAGCAGCAACAGGCGACTGAACACCGGGGAGCTGTTTTTT.

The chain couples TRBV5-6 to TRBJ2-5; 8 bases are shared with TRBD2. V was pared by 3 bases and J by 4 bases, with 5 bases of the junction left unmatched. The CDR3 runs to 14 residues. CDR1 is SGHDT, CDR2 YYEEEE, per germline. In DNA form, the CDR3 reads TGTGCCAGCAGCTCGGGCGGGAGGTTAGAGACCCAGTACTTC. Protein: CASSSGGRLETQYF. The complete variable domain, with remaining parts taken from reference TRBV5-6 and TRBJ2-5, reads DAGVTQSPTHLIKTRGQQVTLRCSPKSGHDTVSWYQQALGQGPQFIFQYYEEEERQRGNFPDRFSGHQFPNYSSELNVNALLLGDSALYLCASSSGGRLETQYFGPGTRLLVL.

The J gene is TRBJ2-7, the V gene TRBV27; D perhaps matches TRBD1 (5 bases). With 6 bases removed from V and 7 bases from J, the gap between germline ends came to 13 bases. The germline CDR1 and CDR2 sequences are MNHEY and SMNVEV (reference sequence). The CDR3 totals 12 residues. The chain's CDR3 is CASRSTHREQYF. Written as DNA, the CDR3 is TGTGCCAGCAGAAGTACCCACAGGGAGCAGTACTTC.

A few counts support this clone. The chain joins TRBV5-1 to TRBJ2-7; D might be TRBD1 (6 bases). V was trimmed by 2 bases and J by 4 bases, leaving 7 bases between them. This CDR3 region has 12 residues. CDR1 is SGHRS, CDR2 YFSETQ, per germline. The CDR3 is CASSFDRYEQYF. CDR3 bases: TGCGCCAGCAGCTTTGACAGGTACGAGCAGTACTTC.

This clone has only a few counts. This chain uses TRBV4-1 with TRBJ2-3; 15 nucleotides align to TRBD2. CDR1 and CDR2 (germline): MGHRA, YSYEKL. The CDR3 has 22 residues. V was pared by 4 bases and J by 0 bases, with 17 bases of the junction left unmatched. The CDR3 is CASSRTTLVGLAGGTSTDTQYF. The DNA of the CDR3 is TGCGCCAGCAGCCGTACGACCCTGGTTGGACTAGCGGGGGGGACTAGCACAGATACGCAGTATTTT.

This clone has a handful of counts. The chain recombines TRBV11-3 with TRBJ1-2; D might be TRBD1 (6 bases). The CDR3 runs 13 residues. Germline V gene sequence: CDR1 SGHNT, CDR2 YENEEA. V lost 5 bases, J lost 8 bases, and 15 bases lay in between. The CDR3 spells CASSPYRGGGYTF. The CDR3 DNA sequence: TGTGCCAGCAGCCCTTACCGGGGGGGCGGCTACACCTTC.

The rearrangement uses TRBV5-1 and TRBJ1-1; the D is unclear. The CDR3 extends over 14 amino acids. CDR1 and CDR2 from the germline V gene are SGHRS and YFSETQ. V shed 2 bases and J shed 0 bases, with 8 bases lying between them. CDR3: CASSLQTMNTEAFF. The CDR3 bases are TGCGCCAGCAGCTTACAGACTATGAACACTGAAGCTTTCTTT.

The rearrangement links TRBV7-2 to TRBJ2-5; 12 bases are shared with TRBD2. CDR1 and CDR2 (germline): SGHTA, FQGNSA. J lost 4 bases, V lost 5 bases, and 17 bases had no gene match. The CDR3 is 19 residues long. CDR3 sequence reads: CASSPEGVLAGGPRETQYF. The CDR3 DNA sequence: TGTGCCAGCAGCCCAGAAGGTGTCCTAGCGGGGGGGCCGAGAGAGACCCAGTACTTC.

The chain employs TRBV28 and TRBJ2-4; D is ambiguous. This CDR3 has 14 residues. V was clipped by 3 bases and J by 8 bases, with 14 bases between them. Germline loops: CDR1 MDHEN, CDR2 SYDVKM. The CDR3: CASSFERLEDIQYF. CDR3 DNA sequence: TGTGCCAGCAGTTTCGAGCGACTTGAGGACATTCAGTACTTC.

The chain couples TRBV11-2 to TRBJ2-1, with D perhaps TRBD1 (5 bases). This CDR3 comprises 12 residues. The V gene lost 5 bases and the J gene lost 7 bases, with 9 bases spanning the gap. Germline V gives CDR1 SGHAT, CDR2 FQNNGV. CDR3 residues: CASSLTENEQFF. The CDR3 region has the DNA TGTGCCAGCAGCCTGACAGAGAATGAGCAGTTCTTC.

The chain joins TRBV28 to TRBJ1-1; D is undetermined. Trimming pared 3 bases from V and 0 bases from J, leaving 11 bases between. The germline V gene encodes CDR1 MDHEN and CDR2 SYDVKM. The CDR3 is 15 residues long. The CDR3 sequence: CASSLFRPLNTEAFF. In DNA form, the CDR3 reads TGTGCCAGCAGTTTGTTCCGTCCCTTGAACACTGAAGCTTTCTTT.

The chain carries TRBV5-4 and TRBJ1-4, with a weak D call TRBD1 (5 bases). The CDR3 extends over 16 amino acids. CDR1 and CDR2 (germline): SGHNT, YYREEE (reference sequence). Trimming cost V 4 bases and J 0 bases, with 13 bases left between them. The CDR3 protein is CASSAGVGATNEKLFF. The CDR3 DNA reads TGTGCCAGCAGCGCGGGGGTGGGAGCAACTAATGAAAAACTGTTTTTT.

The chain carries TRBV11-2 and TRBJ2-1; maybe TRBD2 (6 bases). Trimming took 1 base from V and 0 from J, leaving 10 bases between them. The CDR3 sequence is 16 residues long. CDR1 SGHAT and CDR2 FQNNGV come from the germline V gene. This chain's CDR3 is CASSLGFGSSYNEQFF. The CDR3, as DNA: TGTGCCAGCAGCTTAGGTTTCGGGAGCTCCTACAATGAGCAGTTCTTC.

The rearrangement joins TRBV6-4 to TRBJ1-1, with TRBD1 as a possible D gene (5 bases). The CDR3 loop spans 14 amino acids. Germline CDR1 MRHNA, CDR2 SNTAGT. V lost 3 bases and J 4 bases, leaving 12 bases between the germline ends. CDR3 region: CASSESGRGTEAFF. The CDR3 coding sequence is TGTGCCAGCAGTGAGTCCGGAAGGGGCACTGAAGCTTTCTTT.

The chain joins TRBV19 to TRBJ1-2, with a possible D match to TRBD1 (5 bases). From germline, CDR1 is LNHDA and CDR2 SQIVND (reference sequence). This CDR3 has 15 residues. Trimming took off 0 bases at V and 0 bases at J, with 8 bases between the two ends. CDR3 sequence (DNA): TGTGCCAGTAGTATAGAAGGGGAAGCTAACTATGGCTACACCTTC. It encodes CASSIEGEANYGYTF.

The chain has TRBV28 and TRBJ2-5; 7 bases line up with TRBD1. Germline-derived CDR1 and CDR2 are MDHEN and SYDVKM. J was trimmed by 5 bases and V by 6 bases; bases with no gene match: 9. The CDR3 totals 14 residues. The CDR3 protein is CASRIHRGSETQYF. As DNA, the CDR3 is TGTGCCAGCAGGATACACAGGGGTTCGGAGACCCAGTACTTC.

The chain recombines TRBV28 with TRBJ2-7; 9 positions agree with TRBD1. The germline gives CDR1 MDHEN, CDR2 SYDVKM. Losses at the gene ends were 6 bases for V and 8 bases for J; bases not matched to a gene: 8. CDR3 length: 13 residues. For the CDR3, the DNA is TGTGCCAGCAGGGGGACAGGGAGTGGCAAGCAGTACTTC. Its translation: CASRGTGSGKQYF.

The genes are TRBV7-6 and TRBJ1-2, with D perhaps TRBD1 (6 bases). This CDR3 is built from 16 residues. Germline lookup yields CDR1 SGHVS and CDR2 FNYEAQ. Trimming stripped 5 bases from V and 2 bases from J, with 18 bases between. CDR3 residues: CASSPVQGNRNYGYTF. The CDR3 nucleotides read TGTGCCAGCAGCCCAGTACAGGGCAACCGCAACTATGGCTACACCTTC.

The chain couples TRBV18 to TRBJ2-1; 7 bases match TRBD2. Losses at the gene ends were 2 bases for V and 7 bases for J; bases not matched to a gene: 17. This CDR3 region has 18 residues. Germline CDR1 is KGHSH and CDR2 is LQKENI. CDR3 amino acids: CASSPTPRSGATRNEQFF. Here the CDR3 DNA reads TGTGCCAGCTCACCAACACCCCGGAGCGGGGCCACGCGGAATGAGCAGTTCTTC.

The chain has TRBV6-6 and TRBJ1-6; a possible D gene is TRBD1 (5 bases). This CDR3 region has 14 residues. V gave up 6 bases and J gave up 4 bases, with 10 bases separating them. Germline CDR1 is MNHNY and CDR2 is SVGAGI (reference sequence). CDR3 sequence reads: CASRQDSYNSPLHF. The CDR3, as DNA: TGTGCCAGCAGACAAGACAGTTATAATTCACCCCTCCACTTT.

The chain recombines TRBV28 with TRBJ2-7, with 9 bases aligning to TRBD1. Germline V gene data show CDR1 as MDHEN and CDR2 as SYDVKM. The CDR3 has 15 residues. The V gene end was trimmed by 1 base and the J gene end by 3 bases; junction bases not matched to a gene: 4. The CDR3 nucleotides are TGTGCCAGCAGTTTATACCCGGGACAGGGCTACGAGCAGTACTTC. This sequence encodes CASSLYPGQGYEQYF.